The rows below give T cell receptor beta chains drawn from one sample of a study of blood T cell repertoires in COVID-19. Clones were read by immunoSEQ multiplex PCR, and TCRdb kept only the in-frame ones, dropping some. The repertoire holds roughly 700,000 clones, with about nine tenths as singletons. The specimen sequenced was peripheral blood. These receptors came from a woman aged 18 to 35 with acute or convalescent COVID-19. CDR3s include the opening cysteine and the closing phenylalanine or tryptophan. The D gene is left open where the match is weak. Size is stated for part of the rows, as once, few or many counts, or as a class when the clone is expanded.

d_call,j_call,v_call,clone_size,cdr3_aa,cdr3_nt
-,TRBJ2-2,TRBV18,-,CASSPAENTGELFF,TGTGCCAGCTCACCAGCAGAGAACACCGGGGAGCTGTTTTTT
-,TRBJ1-1,TRBV5-4,-,CASSLGGRLNTEAFF,TGTGCCAGCAGCTTGGGGGGCAGGTTGAACACTGAAGCTTTCTTT
-,TRBJ1-2,TRBV6-2/TRBV6-3,once,CASSKRAGATPNYGYTF,TGTGCCAGCAGTAAACGGGCGGGGGCTACTCCTAACTATGGCTACACCTTC
TRBD1,TRBJ2-2,TRBV6-1,few,CASSAGQTLRAGELFF,TGTGCCAGCAGTGCGGGACAGACGTTGAGGGCCGGGGAGCTGTTTTTT
-,TRBJ2-2,TRBV13,once,CASSITGLKNTGELFF,TGTGCCAGCAGCATTACAGGGCTTAAGAACACCGGGGAGCTGTTTTTT
TRBD1,TRBJ1-1,TRBV29-1,-,CSVRTGEMNTEAFF,TGCAGCGTCAGGACAGGGGAGATGAACACTGAAGCTTTCTTT
-,TRBJ2-7,TRBV3-1/TRBV3-2,-,CASSQAPTYEQYF,TGTGCCAGCAGCCAAGCCCCAACCTACGAGCAGTACTTC
-,TRBJ1-3,TRBV15,-,CATSRDRGGSGNTIYF,TGTGCCACCAGCAGAGATAGGGGAGGCTCTGGAAACACCATATATTTT
-,TRBJ1-2,TRBV20-1,-,CSATVPYGYTF,TGCAGTGCTACCGTCCCTTATGGCTACACCTTC
-,TRBJ2-2,TRBV5-1,-,CASGHWGGSNTGELFF,TGCGCCAGCGGACATTGGGGGGGCTCGAACACCGGGGAGCTGTTTTTT
TRBD1,TRBJ2-2,TRBV9,once,CASSTRQGSNTGELFF,TGTGCCAGCAGCACGCGACAGGGCAGCAACACCGGGGAGCTGTTTTTT
TRBD2,TRBJ2-1,TRBV5-1,-,CASSLDPGGNEQFF,TGCGCCAGCAGCTTGGACCCGGGGGGCAATGAGCAGTTCTTC
-,TRBJ1-1,TRBV11-2,-,CASSSSSEAFF,TGTGCCAGCAGCTCCTCCTCTGAAGCTTTCTTT
TRBD2,TRBJ2-3,TRBV13,-,CASSPSGGITDTQYF,TGTGCCAGCAGCCCATCGGGGGGGATCACAGATACGCAGTATTTT
-,TRBJ1-5,TRBV5-6,-,CASSPGSGNSNQPQHF,TGTGCCAGCAGCCCCGGGTCAGGGAATAGCAATCAGCCCCAGCATTTT
-,TRBJ2-4,TRBV9,-,CASSVGESFKNIQYF,TGTGCCAGCAGCGTAGGAGAGAGCTTCAAAAACATTCAGTACTTC
-,TRBJ1-1,TRBV21-1,-,CASSERTVMNTEAFF,TGTGCCAGCAGCGAAAGGACAGTAATGAACACTGAAGCTTTCTTT
TRBD1,TRBJ1-3,TRBV9,-,CASSAQDRPSLSGNTIYF,TGTGCCAGCAGCGCTCAGGACAGGCCTTCGCTCTCTGGAAACACCATATATTTT
-,TRBJ2-5,TRBV29-1,once,CSGAQGQETQYF,TGCAGCGGGGCGCAGGGGCAAGAGACCCAGTACTTC
TRBD1,TRBJ1-2,TRBV9,-,CASSTTGNNYGYTF,TGTGCCAGCAGCACGACAGGGAATAACTATGGCTACACCTTC
-,TRBJ2-2,TRBV6-6,-,CASSYLQTATGELFF,TGTGCCAGCAGTTACCTACAGACAGCCACCGGGGAGCTGTTTTTT
TRBD1,TRBJ1-1,TRBV30,-,CAWRPNHSGQSMNTEAFF,TGTGCCTGGAGGCCGAATCACTCGGGACAGTCAATGAACACTGAAGCTTTCTTT
TRBD2,TRBJ2-3,TRBV7-2,-,CASSLVAQRGGRGPDTQYF,TGTGCCAGCAGCTTAGTTGCCCAGCGGGGGGGCCGGGGGCCAGATACGCAGTATTTT
-,TRBJ2-5,TRBV7-9,-,CASSLESRKETQYF,TGTGCCAGCAGCTTAGAGAGCAGGAAAGAGACCCAGTACTTC
-,TRBJ1-5,TRBV5-1,-,CASSLGPHGTTEPGEPQHF,TGCGCCAGCAGCTTGGGCCCTCATGGCACGACTGAGCCGGGAGAGCCCCAGCATTTT
TRBD1,TRBJ2-3,TRBV12-3/TRBV12-4,-,CASSFDRVDTQYF,TGTGCCAGCAGCTTTGACAGGGTTGATACGCAGTATTTT
TRBD1,TRBJ1-1,TRBV6-5,once,CASSFVTGGTEAFF,TGTGCCAGCAGTTTTGTAACAGGGGGCACTGAAGCTTTCTTT
-,TRBJ1-2,TRBV15,few,CATSRDRVRGGSGGYTF,TGTGCCACCAGCAGAGATCGAGTAAGGGGTGGCTCAGGCGGCTACACCTTC